This T cell receptor beta chain was identified during a study of cytomegalovirus exposure and HLA in healthy donors. Study-level results: According to a subsequent analysis, TCR clusters from the first cohort were inclined to appear together in the 120 validation repertoires. Most observed TCR sequences were rare, whereas some public TCRs were detected in many donors. Cytomegalovirus association was assigned to approximately 180 TCR beta chains. The classifier, whose performance was assessed in both the original and validation cohorts, reportedly diagnosed cytomegalovirus status with high specificity and sensitivity.

Measured with immunoSEQ multiplex PCR; TCRdb has only the in-frame clones, and not every one. The data show tens of thousands of clones, 96% seen once. V lost 6 bases to trimming and J lost 7 bases, with 28 bases between them. Germline assignment: CDR1 MNHEY and CDR2 SMNVEV (reference sequence). This CDR3 contains 17 residues. Concerning this clone itself: Its matching antigen is unknown.

J is TRBJ2-7 and V is TRBV27; D possibly corresponds to TRBD2 (11 bases). This TCR derives from a man younger than 35 in good health and CMV-seronegative. The sequenced material came from PBMCs. CDR3 bases: TGTGCCAGCAGGGACAGGGGGGACCTAGCGGGAGGATGGGAGCAGTACGTC. This codes for CASRDRGDLAGGWEQYV.